The entry below gives a single T cell receptor (beta chain) sequence along with its context. Its target antigen remains unknown. The record has no base qualities; no much larger clone is one base away. This record comes from a study of blood T cell repertoires in COVID-19 (TCRdb year 2020). Some background on the complete study: The collaborator samples originated in the United States, Italy and Spain and spanned the acute and convalescent phases of COVID-19. Where available, HLA class I and class II types were taken from metadata supplied by the sample provider and were not determined by assay-based typing. Subjects who had been exposed to COVID-19, were actively infected with it, or had recovered from it provided the deeply sampled blood TCRbeta repertoires that made up the dataset. The samples were drawn from two sources: the first 160 participants of the ongoing ImmuneRACE study, and 1,200 or so subjects contributed by 6 global collaborators. The repertoires were released in a freely available public database intended as a resource for research on the immune response to SARS-CoV-2. The material from the prospective study consisted of cDNA or gDNA derived from T cells, B-cell-depleted T cells, or PBMCs. The sample metadata nearly always contained a de-identified subject ID, COVID-19 status, age in years and sex.

TCRbeta CDR3 regions were amplified from genomic DNA using the immunoSEQ Assay, a bias-controlled multiplex PCR. In the original analysis: Within the assay, amplification of reference gene primers was used to estimate how many nucleated cells each sample contained. To quantify the absolute abundance of each unique TCRbeta CDR3 rearrangement, sequence reads were collapsed and filtered. For each sample, productive Simpson clonality was calculated as the square root of Simpson's diversity index over productive rearrangements. This is the immuneACCESS table as TCRdb keeps it, with only in-frame sequences that have V and J called. A part of the clones is gone; compared with another copy, unresolved V genes explain less than half, and the rest is unexplained. V, J and clone size derive from that table, while D and trimming were established from the DNA sequence. This sample lists about 140,000 clones; around 80% were detected once. The ten largest clonotypes hold about an eighth of the sample.

The collaborating institutions used their own protocols to collect whole blood in K2EDTA tubes. Collaborator samples were shipped for TCRbeta analysis as frozen whole blood, isolated PBMCs, or DNA extracted from either sample type. The CDR1 and CDR2 encoded by the germline V gene are KGHSH and LQKENI. The CDR3 runs 14 residues from the cysteine to the phenylalanine. The only DNA kept is the CDR3, 42 bases in frame from the first base. Germline trimming: 3 bases from V, 5 bases from J; junction bases outside gene matches: 6. Study-wide conclusions, independent of this receptor: The quantity of clinical and demographic metadata differed by source and by participant and was supplied without curation.

The sequenced material came from peripheral blood. The chain joins TRBV18 to TRBJ2-7, and 8 junction bases match TRBD1. This TCR derives from a man older than 75 with acute or convalescent COVID-19. The DNA reads as follows: TGTGCCAGCTCACCCGCAGGGGGCGGCGACGAGCAGTACTTC. Translated, it reads CASSPAGGGDEQYF.